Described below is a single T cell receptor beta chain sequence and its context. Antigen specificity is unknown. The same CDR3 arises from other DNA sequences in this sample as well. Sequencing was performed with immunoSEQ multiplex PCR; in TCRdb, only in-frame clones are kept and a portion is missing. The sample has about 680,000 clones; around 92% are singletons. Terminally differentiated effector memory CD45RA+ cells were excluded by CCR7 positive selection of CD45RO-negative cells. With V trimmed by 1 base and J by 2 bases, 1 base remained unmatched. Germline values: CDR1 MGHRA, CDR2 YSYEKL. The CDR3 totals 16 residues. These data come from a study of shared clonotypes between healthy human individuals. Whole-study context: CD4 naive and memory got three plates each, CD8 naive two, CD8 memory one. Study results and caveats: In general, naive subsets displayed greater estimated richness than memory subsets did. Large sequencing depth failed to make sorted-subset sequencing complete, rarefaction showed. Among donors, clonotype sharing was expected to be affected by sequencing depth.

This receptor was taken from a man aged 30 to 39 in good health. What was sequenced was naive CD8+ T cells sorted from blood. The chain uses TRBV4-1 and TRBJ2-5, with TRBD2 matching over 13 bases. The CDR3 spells CASSQGGLAGQETQYF. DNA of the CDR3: TGCGCCAGCAGCCAAGGGGGACTAGCGGGGCAAGAGACCCAGTACTTC.